The sequence of this T cell receptor beta chain was determined in a study of T cells in Graves' hyperthyroidism and ophthalmopathy. More than 9.5 ml fresh peripheral blood yielded the PBMCs. As concerns this clonotype: No antigen is known for it. A read error may produce the germline difference seen at one junction end.

What was amplified from RNA transcripts were TCR beta CDR3 regions. During a first-round RT-PCR of the TCR CDR3, the HTBI primer set was used. From the multiplex PCR reads, TCRdb called clonotypes with MiXCR, one entry per CDR3 protein. The table includes some 800,000 distinct CDR3 sequences, roughly 40% detected once. Study-wide points: Ophthalmopathy could be told apart from stable hyperthyroidism with a 13 V-J model. The majority of expanded thyroid clonotypes above 0.001 also appeared in blood. Prediction of ophthalmopathy progression came a median roughly 7.1 months pre-onset.

The sequenced material came from blood. The sequence came from a man younger than 35 with Graves' hyperthyroidism.

The CDR3 reads CASTSETSGDYEQYF. The DNA for the CDR3 is TGCGCCAGCACCTCCGAGACTAGCGGTGACTACGAGCAGTACTTC. The chain combines TRBV7-3 with TRBJ2-7, with 9 bases aligning to TRBD2. CDR1 and CDR2 (germline): SGHTA, FQGTGA. CDR3 length: 15 amino acids.